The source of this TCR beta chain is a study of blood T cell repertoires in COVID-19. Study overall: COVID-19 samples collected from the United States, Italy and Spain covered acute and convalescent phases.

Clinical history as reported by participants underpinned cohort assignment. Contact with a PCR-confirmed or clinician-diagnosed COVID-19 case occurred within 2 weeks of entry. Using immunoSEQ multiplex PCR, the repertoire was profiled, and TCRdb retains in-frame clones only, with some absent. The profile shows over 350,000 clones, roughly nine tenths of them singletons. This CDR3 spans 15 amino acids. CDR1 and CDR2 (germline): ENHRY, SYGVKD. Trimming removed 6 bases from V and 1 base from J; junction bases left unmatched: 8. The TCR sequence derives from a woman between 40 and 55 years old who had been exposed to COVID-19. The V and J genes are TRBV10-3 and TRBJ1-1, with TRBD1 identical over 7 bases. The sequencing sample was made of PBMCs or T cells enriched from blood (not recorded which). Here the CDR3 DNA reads TGTGCCATCAGGGGCCGGGGACAGCGGAACACTGAAGCTTTCTTT. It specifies CAIRGRGQRNTEAFF.